What follows are 27 T cell receptor beta chains derived from one specimen sequenced in a study of cytomegalovirus exposure and HLA in healthy donors. Repertoires were generated with immunoSEQ multiplex PCR, while TCRdb's copy carries only in-frame clones and drops some. This table has about 140,000 clones, around nine tenths appearing once. Sequencing used PBMCs. These receptor sequences come from a woman aged 18 to 35 in good health and CMV-seropositive.

The chain recombines TRBV28 with TRBJ1-2; D remains unclear. The CDR3 runs to 14 residues. Trimming took off 6 bases at V and 4 bases at J, with 15 bases between the two ends. Looked up from germline, CDR1 is MDHEN and CDR2 is SYDVKM. CDR3 DNA sequence: TGTGCCAGCAGCGAACCGGGAGTCCTCTATGGCTACACCTTC. Protein product: CASSEPGVLYGYTF.

The chain joins TRBV9 to TRBJ2-2; D is unresolved. V was clipped by 0 bases and J by 0 bases, with 6 bases between them. Germline V gene lookup returns CDR1 SGDLS and CDR2 YYNGEE. This CDR3 contains 15 residues. CDR3 DNA sequence: TGTGCCAGCAGCGTAGGCGGATCGAACACCGGGGAGCTGTTTTTT. This codes for CASSVGGSNTGELFF. The complete variable domain, with remaining parts taken from reference TRBV9 and TRBJ2-2, reads DSGVTQTPKHLITATGQRVTLRCSPRSGDLSVYWYQQSLDQGLQFLIQYYNGEERAKGNILERFSAQQFPDLHSELNLSSLELGDSALYFCASSVGGSNTGELFFGEGSRLTVL.

This clone was counted only a few times. This chain links TRBV10-2 with TRBJ1-5; no reliable D call. CDR1 is WSHSY and CDR2 is SAAADI in the germline V gene. The CDR3 is 12 amino acids. V lost 2 bases to trimming and J lost 5 bases, with 4 bases between them. The CDR3 reads CASSEPYQPQHF. DNA for the CDR3: TGCGCCAGCAGTGAGCCCTATCAGCCCCAGCATTTT.

This chain joins TRBV27 and TRBJ1-1; possibly TRBD1 for D (6 bases). The ends were cut back, 5 bases at V and 4 bases at J, with 11 bases in the middle. The CDR3 loop spans 13 amino acids. The V gene's germline CDR1 is MNHEY and CDR2 SMNVEV (reference sequence). CDR3 sequence (DNA): TGTGCCAGCAGTGAAACAGGGCTCACTGAAGCTTTCTTT. Its translation is CASSETGLTEAFF.

This rearrangement joins TRBV9 to TRBJ1-1, with D possibly being TRBD1 (6 bases). This CDR3 has 17 amino acids. The V end was cut by 4 bases, the J end by 0 bases, with 19 bases between. CDR1 is SGDLS and CDR2 is YYNGEE in the germline V gene. CDR3 DNA sequence: TGTGCCAGCAGCCCCCAGGGGCTCCCGTTCATGAACACTGAAGCTTTCTTT. Its protein product is CASSPQGLPFMNTEAFF.

In this sample, this clone turned up a few times. V usage is TRBV7-8 and J usage is TRBJ2-1; 7 nucleotides match TRBD1. The V gene's germline CDR1 is SGHVS and CDR2 FQNEAQ. Unmatched junction bases numbered 19, after V lost 3 bases and J lost 8 bases. The CDR3 sequence is 18 residues long. The CDR3 region is CASSLVLGGRGFNDEQFF. As DNA, the CDR3 is TGTGCCAGCAGCTTGGTGTTAGGGGGCCGCGGATTTAACGATGAGCAGTTCTTC.

This sequence joins TRBV5-1 and TRBJ2-5, with 8 positions matching TRBD1. CDR1 and CDR2 from the germline V gene are SGHRS and YFSETQ. The ends lost 4 bases at V and 4 bases at J; junction bases unmatched: 12. The CDR3 loop spans 16 amino acids. The CDR3 protein is CASSKNKGTGAETQYF. The DNA for the CDR3 is TGCGCCAGCAGCAAAAACAAGGGGACAGGAGCAGAGACCCAGTACTTC.

V usage is TRBV2 and J usage is TRBJ1-3; D is ambiguous. With 5 bases removed from V and 0 bases from J, the gap between germline ends came to 20 bases. Germline V CDR1 and CDR2: SNHLY, FYNNEI. This CDR3 contains 18 residues. The CDR3 spells CASSSNPPLLSSGNTIYF. DNA for the CDR3: TGTGCCAGCAGTTCAAATCCCCCTTTATTGAGCTCTGGAAACACCATATATTTT.

CDR3 amino acids: CASSSDREGTGNTIYF. The CDR3 DNA is TGTGCCAGCAGTTCGGACAGGGAAGGAACTGGAAACACCATATATTTT. The gene calls are TRBV28 and TRBJ1-3; 8 bases are shared with TRBD1. The V gene's germline CDR1 is MDHEN and CDR2 SYDVKM. Trimming removed 4 bases from V and 2 bases from J; junction bases left unmatched: 7. The CDR3 covers 16 residues.

The chain joins TRBV6-5 to TRBJ1-2; 9 bases fit TRBD1. The germline V gene has CDR1 MNHEY and CDR2 SVGAGI. V lost 2 bases to trimming and J lost 4 bases; unmatched junction nucleotides: 8. This CDR3 contains 16 residues. CDR3 nucleotide sequence: TGTGCCAGCAGTTACCCATCGACAGGGGGTGGCTATGGCTACACCTTC. Protein: CASSYPSTGGGYGYTF.

This clone was counted between two and nine times. The genes are TRBV7-9 and TRBJ2-7, with 12 bases that match TRBD2. This CDR3 region has 18 residues. CDR1 is SEHNR, CDR2 FQNEAQ, per germline (reference sequence). The V gene end was trimmed by 7 bases and the J gene end by 0 bases; junction bases not matched to a gene: 13. Here the CDR3 reads CASIKLSVTSGSSYEQYF. CDR3 sequence (DNA): TGTGCCAGCATCAAACTAAGCGTGACTAGCGGGAGCTCCTACGAGCAGTACTTC.

J is TRBJ1-6 and V is TRBV19; D remains ambiguous. This CDR3 contains 13 residues. Germline V lookup: CDR1 LNHDA, CDR2 SQIVND (reference sequence). Trimming took 2 bases from V and 10 from J, leaving 9 bases between them. Here the CDR3 DNA reads TGTGCCAGTAGTATATTCTCGGGATCACCCCTCCACTTT. Amino acid sequence: CASSIFSGSPLHF. Using reference TRBV19 and TRBJ1-6 for the parts outside the CDR3, the full variable domain is DGGITQSPKYLFRKEGQNVTLSCEQNLNHDAMYWYRQDPGQGLRLIYYSQIVNDFQKGDIAEGYSVSREKKESFPLTVTSAQKNPTAFYLCASSIFSGSPLHFGNGTRLTVT.

The V gene is TRBV25-1, the J gene TRBJ2-7; D possibly corresponds to TRBD1 (5 bases). Germline V CDR1 and CDR2: MGHDK, SYGVNS. CDR3 length: 13 residues. V lost 5 bases and J 4 bases, leaving 12 bases between the germline ends. DNA for the CDR3: TGTGCCAGCAGTCCGGTAGGGGTTTACGAGCAGTACTTC. The encoded protein is CASSPVGVYEQYF.

This rearrangement joins TRBV27 to TRBJ2-7, with 9 bases aligning to TRBD1. Trimming took 5 bases from V and 3 from J; bases not matched to a gene: 8. This CDR3 is built from 15 residues. Germline V gene data show CDR1 as MNHEY and CDR2 as SMNVEV (reference sequence). The CDR3: CASSVSGQGYYEQYF. The CDR3 DNA is TGTGCCAGCAGTGTTTCGGGACAGGGATACTACGAGCAGTACTTC.

The chain employs TRBV7-9 and TRBJ1-2; D ambiguous. The CDR3 has 13 residues. Germline V gene sequence: CDR1 SEHNR, CDR2 FQNEAQ (reference sequence). The V gene lost 1 base and the J gene lost 8 bases, with 11 bases spanning the gap. The CDR3 bases are TGTGCCAGCAGCTTAGGGGAGGATTCGGGCTACACCTTC. Translation: CASSLGEDSGYTF. Supplemented by reference TRBV7-9 and TRBJ1-2, the full variable domain reads DTGVSQNPRHKITKRGQNVTFRCDPISEHNRLYWYRQTLGQGPEFLTYFQNEAQLEKSRLLSDRFSAERPKGSFSTLEIQRTEQGDSAMYLCASSLGEDSGYTFGSGTRLTVV.

This clone was detected a few times. V usage is TRBV7-6 and J usage is TRBJ2-7; 7 bases match TRBD1. Per the germline V gene, CDR1 is SGHVS and CDR2 is FNYEAQ. The CDR3 has 12 residues. The ends lost 5 bases at V and 6 bases at J; junction bases unmatched: 4. The CDR3 is CASSATGIEQYF. The CDR3 nucleotides are TGTGCCAGCAGCGCGACAGGGATCGAGCAGTACTTC.

This chain links TRBV28 with TRBJ2-1; 7 bases line up with TRBD2. The J segment lost 6 bases and the V segment lost 3 bases, leaving 8 bases of the junction unmatched. CDR1 MDHEN and CDR2 SYDVKM come from the germline V gene. This CDR3 has 15 amino acids. This CDR3 is CASSFGREFVNEQFF. In DNA, the CDR3 is TGTGCCAGCAGTTTTGGGCGGGAGTTCGTCAATGAGCAGTTCTTC.

This chain connects TRBV5-1 to TRBJ1-1; no reliable D call. From germline, CDR1 is SGHRS and CDR2 YFSETQ. The CDR3 consists of 13 residues. V gave up 6 bases and J gave up 1 base, with 10 bases separating them. CDR3 DNA: TGCGCCAGCATCGGTCTCTCGAACACTGAAGCTTTCTTT. Its translation is CASIGLSNTEAFF.

The chain uses TRBV2 and TRBJ2-6; 7 bases are shared with TRBD2. J was trimmed by 2 bases and V by 1 base; bases with no gene match: 11. Germline-derived CDR1 and CDR2 are SNHLY and FYNNEI. The CDR3 contains 19 residues. CDR3 sequence: CASSEVKAGYGTGANVLTF. For the CDR3, the DNA is TGTGCCAGCAGTGAAGTGAAAGCGGGGTACGGTACTGGGGCCAACGTCCTGACTTTC.

The chain has TRBV6-6 and TRBJ1-1; D call uncertain. Trimming left V 2 bases short and J 0 bases short, with 13 bases between. The CDR3 has 16 amino acids. Germline V gene data show CDR1 as MNHNY and CDR2 as SVGAGI (reference sequence). CDR3 DNA: TGTGCCAGCAGTTACCGGATGGAGGGTATGAACACTGAAGCTTTCTTT. Amino acids: CASSYRMEGMNTEAFF.

This chain connects TRBV27 to TRBJ2-5, with TRBD1 as a possible D gene (6 bases). V shed 5 bases and J shed 4 bases, with 23 bases lying between them. Germline values: CDR1 MNHEY, CDR2 SMNVEV (reference sequence). The length of the CDR3 is 17 residues. The CDR3: CASSDLAQQGIGETQYF. Here the CDR3 DNA reads TGTGCCAGCAGTGACTTGGCCCAACAGGGAATTGGAGAGACCCAGTACTTC.

This sequence joins TRBV10-3 and TRBJ1-2; no clear D gene. Per germline, CDR1 ENHRY and CDR2 SYGVKD. Trimming pared 0 bases from V and 4 bases from J, leaving 9 bases between. The CDR3 is 14 amino acids. In DNA, the CDR3 is TGTGCCATCAGTGAGTCCGCAGGCCTCTATGGCTACACCTTC. It translates to CAISESAGLYGYTF.

The DNA of the CDR3 is TGTGCCAGCACTTGGGGCAGAGAAGCTTTCTTT. This translates into CASTWGREAFF. This chain joins TRBV6-1 and TRBJ1-1; a weak D match, TRBD1 (5 bases). The CDR3 has 11 amino acids. V lost 7 bases and J lost 8, with 11 bases in between. CDR1 and CDR2 (germline): MNHNS, SASEGT.

In its sample, this clone was seen once. The chain is built from TRBV6-1 and TRBJ2-7, with 7 bases aligning to TRBD1. The CDR3 consists of 14 residues. V trimming: 5 bases; J trimming: 2 bases; junction bases outside the gene matches: 6. Looked up from germline, CDR1 is MNHNS and CDR2 is SASEGT. CDR3 protein: CASSTQGTTYEQYF. CDR3 nucleotides: TGTGCCAGCAGTACACAGGGGACCACCTACGAGCAGTACTTC.

The chain is built from TRBV5-1 and TRBJ2-7; the match to TRBD1 covers 10 bases. In germline, CDR1 is SGHRS, CDR2 YFSETQ. V shed 3 bases, J shed 2 bases, and the junction held 5 bases outside the gene matches. The CDR3 is 15 amino acids. Written as DNA, the CDR3 is TGCGCCAGCAGCTCTTACGGACAGGGGGCCTACGAGCAGTACTTC. Protein sequence: CASSSYGQGAYEQYF. Based on the CDR3 plus reference TRBV5-1 and TRBJ2-7, the full variable domain is KAGVTQTPRYLIKTRGQQVTLSCSPISGHRSVSWYQQTPGQGLQFLFEYFSETQRNKGNFPGRFSGRQFSNSRSEMNVSTLELGDSALYLCASSSYGQGAYEQYFGPGTRLTVT.

The chain couples TRBV28 to TRBJ1-2; D unresolved. Trimming shortened V by 7 bases and J by 4 bases, and 16 bases separated the two germline ends. Germline assignment: CDR1 MDHEN and CDR2 SYDVKM. This CDR3 has 14 amino acids. In DNA form, the CDR3 reads TGTGCCAGCACCCTTGCGGGCAAAATCTATGGCTACACCTTC. It specifies CASTLAGKIYGYTF.

The chain uses TRBV10-3 and TRBJ2-3, with 11 bases identical to TRBD2. Germline CDR1 is ENHRY and CDR2 is SYGVKD. The CDR3 contains 15 residues. Trimming took 7 bases from V and 2 from J; bases not matched to a gene: 5. CDR3 region: CAIKLTSGNTDTQYF. The CDR3 bases are TGTGCCATCAAATTGACTAGCGGGAACACAGATACGCAGTATTTT.